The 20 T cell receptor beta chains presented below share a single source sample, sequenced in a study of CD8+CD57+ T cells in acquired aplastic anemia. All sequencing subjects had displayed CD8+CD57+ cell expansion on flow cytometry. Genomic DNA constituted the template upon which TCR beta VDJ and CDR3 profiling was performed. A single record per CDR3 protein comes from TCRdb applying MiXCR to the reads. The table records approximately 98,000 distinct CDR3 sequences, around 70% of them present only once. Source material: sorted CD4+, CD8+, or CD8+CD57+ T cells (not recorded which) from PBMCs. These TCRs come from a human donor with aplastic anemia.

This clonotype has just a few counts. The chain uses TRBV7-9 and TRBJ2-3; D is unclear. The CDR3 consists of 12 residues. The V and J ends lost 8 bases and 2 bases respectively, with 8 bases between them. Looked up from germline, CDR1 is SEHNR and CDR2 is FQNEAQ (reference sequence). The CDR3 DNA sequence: TGTGCCAGCCGGAGCTTCACAGATACGCAGTATTTT. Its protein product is CASRSFTDTQYF.

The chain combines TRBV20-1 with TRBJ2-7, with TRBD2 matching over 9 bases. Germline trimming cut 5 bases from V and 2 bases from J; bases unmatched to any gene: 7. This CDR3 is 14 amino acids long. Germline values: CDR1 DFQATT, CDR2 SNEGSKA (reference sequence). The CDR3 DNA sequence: TGCAGTGCTGCCCCCGGCGGGGGGGCCTACGAGCAGTACTTC. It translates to CSAAPGGGAYEQYF.

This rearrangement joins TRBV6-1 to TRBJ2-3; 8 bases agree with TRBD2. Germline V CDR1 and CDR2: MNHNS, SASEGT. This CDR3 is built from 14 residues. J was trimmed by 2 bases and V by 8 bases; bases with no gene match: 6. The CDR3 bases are TGTGCCAGCGAAAGCGGGAGCTCCACAGATACGCAGTATTTT. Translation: CASESGSSTDTQYF.

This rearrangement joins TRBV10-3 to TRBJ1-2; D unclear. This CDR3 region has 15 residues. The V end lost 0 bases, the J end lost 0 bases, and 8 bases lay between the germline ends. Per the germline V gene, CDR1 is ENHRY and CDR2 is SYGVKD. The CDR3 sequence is CAISESMRANYGYTF. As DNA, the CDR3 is TGTGCCATCAGTGAGTCGATGCGAGCTAACTATGGCTACACCTTC.

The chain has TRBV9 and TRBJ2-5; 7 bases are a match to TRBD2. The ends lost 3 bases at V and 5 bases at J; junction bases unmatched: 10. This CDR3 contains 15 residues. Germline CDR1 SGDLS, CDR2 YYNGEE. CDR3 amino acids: CASSASPGGGETQYF. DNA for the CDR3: TGTGCCAGCAGCGCTTCTCCTGGGGGGGGTGAGACCCAGTACTTC.

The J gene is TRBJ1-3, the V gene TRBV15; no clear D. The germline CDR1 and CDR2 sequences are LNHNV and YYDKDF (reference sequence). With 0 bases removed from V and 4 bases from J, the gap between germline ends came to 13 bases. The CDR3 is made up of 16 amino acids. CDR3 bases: TGTGCCACCAGCAGAGATTTCGTGGTTACCGGAAACACCATATATTTT. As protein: CATSRDFVVTGNTIYF. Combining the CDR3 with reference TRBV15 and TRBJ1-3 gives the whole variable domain DAMVIQNPRYQVTQFGKPVTLSCSQTLNHNVMYWYQQKSSQAPKLLFHYYDKDFNNEADTPDNFQSRRPNTSFCFLDIRSPGLGDTAMYLCATSRDFVVTGNTIYFGEGSWLTVV.

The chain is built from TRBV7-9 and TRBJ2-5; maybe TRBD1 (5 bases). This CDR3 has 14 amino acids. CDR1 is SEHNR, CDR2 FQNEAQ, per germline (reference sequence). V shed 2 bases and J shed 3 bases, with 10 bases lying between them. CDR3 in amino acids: CASSLFVREETQYF. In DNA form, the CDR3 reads TGTGCCAGCAGCTTATTTGTCAGGGAAGAGACCCAGTACTTC.

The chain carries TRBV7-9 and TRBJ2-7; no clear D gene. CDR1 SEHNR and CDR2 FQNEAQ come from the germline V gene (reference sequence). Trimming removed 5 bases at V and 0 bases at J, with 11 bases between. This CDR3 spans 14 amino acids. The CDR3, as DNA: TGTGCCAGCAGCACCCGGGCGAGCTCCTACGAGCAGTACTTC. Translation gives CASSTRASSYEQYF.

CDR3 bases: TGTGCCAGCAGGAGGGGCGGGAACTCCTACGAGCAGTACTTC. It is translated as CASRRGGNSYEQYF. The chain joins TRBV2 to TRBJ2-7, with TRBD2 as a possible D gene (6 bases). Germline assignment: CDR1 SNHLY and CDR2 FYNNEI. The V and J ends lost 6 bases and 0 bases respectively, with 12 bases between them. The CDR3 is 14 amino acids.

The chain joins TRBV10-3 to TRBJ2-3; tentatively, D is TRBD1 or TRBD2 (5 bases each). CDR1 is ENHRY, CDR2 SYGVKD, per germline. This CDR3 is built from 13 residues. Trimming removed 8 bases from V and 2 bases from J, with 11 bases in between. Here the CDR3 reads CAISVGDTDTQYF. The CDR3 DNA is TGTGCCATCTCCGTGGGGGACACAGATACGCAGTATTTT.

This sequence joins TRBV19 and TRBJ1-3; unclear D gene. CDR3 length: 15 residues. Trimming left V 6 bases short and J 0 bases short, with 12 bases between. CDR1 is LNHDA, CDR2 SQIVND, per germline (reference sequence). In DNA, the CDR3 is TGTGCCAGTAGGGCTCTGGGAAGCTCTGGAAACACCATATATTTT. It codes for CASRALGSSGNTIYF.

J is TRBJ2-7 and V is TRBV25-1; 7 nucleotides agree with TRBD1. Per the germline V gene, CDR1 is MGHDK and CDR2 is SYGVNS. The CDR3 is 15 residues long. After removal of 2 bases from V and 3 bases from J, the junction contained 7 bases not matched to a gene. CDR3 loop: CASSEAGTAHYEQYF. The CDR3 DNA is TGTGCCAGCAGTGAAGCCGGGACAGCCCACTACGAGCAGTACTTC.

The CDR3 DNA reads as TGTGCCAGCAGTCGGCCAGGCGGCCCAGGCACAGATACGCAGTATTTT. Protein: CASSRPGGPGTDTQYF. The chain has TRBV25-1 and TRBJ2-3; unclear D gene. This CDR3 is 16 amino acids long. V lost 5 bases and J lost 1, with 16 bases in between. Germline-derived CDR1 and CDR2 are MGHDK and SYGVNS.

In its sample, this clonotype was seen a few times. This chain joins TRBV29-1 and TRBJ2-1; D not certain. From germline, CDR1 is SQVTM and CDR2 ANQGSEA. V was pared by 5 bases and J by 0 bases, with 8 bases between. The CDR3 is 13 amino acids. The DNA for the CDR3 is TGCAGCGTTATCCCGAGCTCCTACAATGAGCAGTTCTTC. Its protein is CSVIPSSYNEQFF.

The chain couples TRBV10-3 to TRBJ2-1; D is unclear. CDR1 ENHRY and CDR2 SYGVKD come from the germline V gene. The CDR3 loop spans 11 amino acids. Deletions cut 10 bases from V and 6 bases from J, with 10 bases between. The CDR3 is CATTPSNEQFF. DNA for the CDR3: TGTGCCACAACCCCATCCAATGAGCAGTTCTTC.

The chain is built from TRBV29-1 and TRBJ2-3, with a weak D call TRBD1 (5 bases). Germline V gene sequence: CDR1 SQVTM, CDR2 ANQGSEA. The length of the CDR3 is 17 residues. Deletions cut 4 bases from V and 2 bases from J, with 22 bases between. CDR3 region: CSVGVPFGRVYTDTQYF. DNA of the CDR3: TGCAGCGTTGGGGTCCCCTTTGGCAGGGTCTACACAGATACGCAGTATTTT.

CDR3 amino acids: CASSLGAGGYIGETQYF. In nucleotides, the CDR3 is TGTGCCAGCAGCTTAGGTGCAGGAGGATATATAGGAGAGACCCAGTACTTC. The chain couples TRBV11-1 to TRBJ2-5; maybe TRBD2 (5 bases). The germline CDR1 and CDR2 sequences are SGHAT and FQDESV (reference sequence). The CDR3 has 17 amino acids. Trimming left V 1 base short and J 4 bases short, with 19 bases between.

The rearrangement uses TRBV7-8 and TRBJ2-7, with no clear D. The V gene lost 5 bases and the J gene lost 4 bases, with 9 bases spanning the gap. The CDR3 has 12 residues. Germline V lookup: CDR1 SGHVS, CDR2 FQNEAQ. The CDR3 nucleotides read TGTGCCAGCAGCCCCGACACGTACGAGCAGTACTTC. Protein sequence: CASSPDTYEQYF.

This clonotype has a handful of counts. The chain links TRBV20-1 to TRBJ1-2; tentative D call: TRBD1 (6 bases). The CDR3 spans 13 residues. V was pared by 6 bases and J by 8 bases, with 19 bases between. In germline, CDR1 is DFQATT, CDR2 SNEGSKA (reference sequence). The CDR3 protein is CSAPPGGAIGYTF. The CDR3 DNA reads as TGCAGTGCGCCACCCGGGGGGGCCATAGGCTACACCTTC.

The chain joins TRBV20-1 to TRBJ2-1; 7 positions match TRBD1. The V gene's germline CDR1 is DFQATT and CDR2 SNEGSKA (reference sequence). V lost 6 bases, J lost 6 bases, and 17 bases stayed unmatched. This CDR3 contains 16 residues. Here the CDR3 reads CSASSLSLTGLNEQFF. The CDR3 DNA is TGCAGTGCCAGCAGTTTATCGTTGACAGGGCTCAATGAGCAGTTCTTC.